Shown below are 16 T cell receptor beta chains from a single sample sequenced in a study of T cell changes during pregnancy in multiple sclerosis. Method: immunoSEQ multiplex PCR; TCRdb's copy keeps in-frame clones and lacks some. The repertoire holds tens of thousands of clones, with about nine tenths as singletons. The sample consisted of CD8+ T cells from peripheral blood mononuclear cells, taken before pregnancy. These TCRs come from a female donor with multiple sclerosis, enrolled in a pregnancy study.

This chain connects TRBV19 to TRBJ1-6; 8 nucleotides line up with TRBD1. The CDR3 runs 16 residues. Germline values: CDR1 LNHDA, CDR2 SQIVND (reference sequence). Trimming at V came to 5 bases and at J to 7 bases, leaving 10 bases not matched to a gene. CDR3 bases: TGTGCCAGTAGTTTAGGGGGCCAGGGGGCCAATTCACCCCTCCACTTT. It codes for CASSLGGQGANSPLHF.

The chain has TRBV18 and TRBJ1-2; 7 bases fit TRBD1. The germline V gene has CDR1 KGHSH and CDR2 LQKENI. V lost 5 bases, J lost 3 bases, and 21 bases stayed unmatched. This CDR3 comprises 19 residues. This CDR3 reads CASSSFPGTVGLRDYGYTF. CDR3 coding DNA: TGTGCCAGCTCATCATTCCCCGGGACAGTTGGTTTGAGGGACTATGGCTACACCTTC.

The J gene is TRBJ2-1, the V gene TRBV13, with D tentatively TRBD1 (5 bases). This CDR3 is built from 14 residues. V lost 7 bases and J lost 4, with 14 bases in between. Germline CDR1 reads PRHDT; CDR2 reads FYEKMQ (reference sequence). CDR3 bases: TGTGCCAGCACCGACAGTCTACCATACAATGAGCAGTTCTTC. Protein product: CASTDSLPYNEQFF.

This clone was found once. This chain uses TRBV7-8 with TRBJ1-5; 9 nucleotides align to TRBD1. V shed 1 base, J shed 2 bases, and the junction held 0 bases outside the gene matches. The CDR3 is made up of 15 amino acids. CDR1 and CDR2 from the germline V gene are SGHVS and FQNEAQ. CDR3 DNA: TGTGCCAGCAGCTTAGGGACAGGGGGCAATCAGCCCCAGCATTTT. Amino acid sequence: CASSLGTGGNQPQHF.

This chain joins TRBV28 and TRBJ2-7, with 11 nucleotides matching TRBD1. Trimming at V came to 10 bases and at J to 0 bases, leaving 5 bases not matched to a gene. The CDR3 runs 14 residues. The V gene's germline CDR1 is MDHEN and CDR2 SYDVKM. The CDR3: CAIKGQGASYEQYF. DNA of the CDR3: TGTGCCATTAAAGGACAGGGGGCCTCCTACGAGCAGTACTTC.

The DNA of the CDR3 is TGTGCCAGCAGTTTATACGGCTCCTACAATGAGCAGTTCTTC. Its translation: CASSLYGSYNEQFF. The chain recombines TRBV27 with TRBJ2-1; no clear D gene. Germline CDR1 and CDR2: MNHEY and SMNVEV (reference sequence). The CDR3 is 14 amino acids. V shed 1 base and J shed 0 bases, with 4 bases lying between them.

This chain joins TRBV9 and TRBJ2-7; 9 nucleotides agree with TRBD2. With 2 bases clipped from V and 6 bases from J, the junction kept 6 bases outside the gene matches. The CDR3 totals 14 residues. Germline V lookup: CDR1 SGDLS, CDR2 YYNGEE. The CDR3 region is CASSVGGLAGEQYF. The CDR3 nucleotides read TGTGCCAGCAGCGTGGGGGGACTAGCCGGCGAGCAGTACTTC.

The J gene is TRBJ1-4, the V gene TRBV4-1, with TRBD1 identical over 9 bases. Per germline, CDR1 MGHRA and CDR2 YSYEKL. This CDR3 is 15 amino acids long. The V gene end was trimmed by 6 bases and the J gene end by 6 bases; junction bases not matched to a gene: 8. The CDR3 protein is CASSELDRGDEKLFF. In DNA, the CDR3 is TGCGCCAGCAGTGAATTGGACAGGGGTGATGAAAAACTGTTTTTT.

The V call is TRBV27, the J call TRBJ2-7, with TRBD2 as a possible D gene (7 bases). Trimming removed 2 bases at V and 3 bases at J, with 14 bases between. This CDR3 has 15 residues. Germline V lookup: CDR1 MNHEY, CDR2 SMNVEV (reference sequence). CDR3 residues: CASSLTGGHHYEQYF. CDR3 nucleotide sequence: TGTGCCAGCAGTTTAACCGGGGGGCACCACTACGAGCAGTACTTC.

The CDR3 here is CASSQDDSPGSPLHF. CDR3 nucleotides: TGCGCCAGCAGCCAAGATGACAGCCCCGGCTCACCCCTCCACTTT. The V call is TRBV4-3, the J call TRBJ1-6; D may be TRBD1 (5 bases). There are 15 residues in the CDR3. Germline CDR1 and CDR2: LGHNA and YSLEER. V was clipped by 0 bases and J by 10 bases, with 13 bases between them.

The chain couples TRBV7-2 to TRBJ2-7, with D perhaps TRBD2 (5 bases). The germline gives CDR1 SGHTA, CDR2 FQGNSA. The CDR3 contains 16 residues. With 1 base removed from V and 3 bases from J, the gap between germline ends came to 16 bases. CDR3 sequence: CASSLDGVGGYYEQYF. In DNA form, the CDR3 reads TGTGCCAGCAGCTTAGATGGGGTAGGAGGATACTACGAGCAGTACTTC.

The DNA for the CDR3 is TGTGCCAGCAGAGGACAGGGAAACTACGAGCAGTACTTC. Protein product: CASRGQGNYEQYF. The chain couples TRBV6-5 to TRBJ2-7; 8 bases agree with TRBD1. CDR3 length: 13 amino acids. V was pared by 6 bases and J by 3 bases, with 4 bases of the junction left unmatched. In germline, CDR1 is MNHEY, CDR2 SVGAGI.

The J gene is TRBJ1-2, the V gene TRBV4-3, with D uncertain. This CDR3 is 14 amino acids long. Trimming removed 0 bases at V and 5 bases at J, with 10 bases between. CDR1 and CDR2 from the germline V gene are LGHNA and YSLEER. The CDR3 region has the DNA TGCGCCAGCAGCCAAGATCCCGAGGGATATGGCTACACCTTC. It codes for CASSQDPEGYGYTF.

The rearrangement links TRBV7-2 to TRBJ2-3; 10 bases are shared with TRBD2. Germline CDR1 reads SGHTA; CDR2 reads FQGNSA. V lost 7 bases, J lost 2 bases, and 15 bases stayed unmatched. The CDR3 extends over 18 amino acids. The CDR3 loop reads CASTYRGLAGAYTDTQYF. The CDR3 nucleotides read TGTGCCAGCACCTACAGAGGGCTAGCGGGGGCCTACACAGATACGCAGTATTTT.

The CDR3 region is CASSAPRERGVYF. The CDR3 DNA reads TGTGCCAGCAGCGCCCCTAGGGAGCGGGGGGTCTATTTT. The V gene is TRBV9, the J gene TRBJ2-3; 9 bases align to TRBD2. Germline CDR1 and CDR2: SGDLS and YYNGEE. This CDR3 is 13 amino acids long. The trim removed 3 bases at V and 15 bases at J, leaving 11 bases unmatched.

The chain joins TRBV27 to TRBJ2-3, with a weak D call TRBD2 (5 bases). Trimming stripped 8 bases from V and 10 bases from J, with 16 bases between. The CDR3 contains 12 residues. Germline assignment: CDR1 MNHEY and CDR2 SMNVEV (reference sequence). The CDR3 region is CASGPPGKPQYF. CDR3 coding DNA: TGTGCCAGCGGCCCCCCGGGAAAGCCGCAGTATTTT.